Presented here are 11 T cell receptor beta chains from one specimen sequenced in a study of blood T cells in healthy people across ages. A second PCR of roughly 7 to 11 cycles used a sample-barcoded 5' primer and a J-beta primer mix. One entry per CDR3 protein, called by TCRdb with MiXCR from the 5' RACE reads. This table holds approximately 800,000 distinct CDR3 sequences, 35% to 50% found once. Sequencing was done on a sample of blood. Receptors were obtained from a man older than 75 in good health.

The CDR3 nucleotides are TGTGCCAGCAGCCCCAGTGATGGCTACACCTTC. Translation gives CASSPSDGYTF. The chain joins TRBV7-9 to TRBJ1-2; D remains ambiguous. Per germline, CDR1 SEHNR and CDR2 FQNEAQ (reference sequence). The CDR3 runs to 11 residues. Between the trimmed V and J ends, which lost 5 bases and 6 bases, there was a span of 7 bases.

This clonotype was counted a few times. V gene TRBV29-1 combines with J gene TRBJ2-7; weak D call: TRBD1 (6 bases). The CDR3 runs 11 residues. Trimming stripped 6 bases from V and 3 bases from J, with 9 bases between. From germline, CDR1 is SQVTM and CDR2 ANQGSEA. The CDR3 nucleotides read TGCAGCGTCTTACAGGGCTACGAGCAGTACTTC. Residues: CSVLQGYEQYF.

Notes on this clonotype: A much larger clone lies a single base off, so this may be a read error. The chain has TRBV20-1 and TRBJ2-1; D gene ambiguous. The CDR3 totals 15 residues. CDR1 DFQATT and CDR2 SNEGSKA come from the germline V gene (reference sequence). In DNA, the CDR3 is TGCAGTGCTAGAGGAAGCGATCTCGCCTACAGTGAGCAGTTCTTC. Its protein is CSARGSDLAYSEQFF.

This clonotype was detected many times. The chain combines TRBV12-3 or TRBV12-4 with TRBJ2-5; D may be TRBD2 (6 bases). V lost 1 base, J lost 2 bases, and 11 bases lay in between. This CDR3 spans 15 amino acids. The CDR3 is CASSLEGGLQETQYF. The CDR3 DNA is TGTGCCAGCAGTTTAGAGGGAGGCCTGCAAGAGACCCAGTACTTC.

The chain combines TRBV6-5 with TRBJ2-2, with no clear D. Per the germline V gene, CDR1 is MNHEY and CDR2 is SVGAGI. Trimming removed 6 bases at V and 2 bases at J, with 13 bases between. There are 15 residues in the CDR3. The CDR3 protein is CASRPFSSNTGELFF. Here the CDR3 DNA reads TGTGCCAGCAGACCTTTTAGTAGTAACACCGGGGAGCTGTTTTTT.

This clonotype occurred once. This chain links TRBV6-5 with TRBJ1-4; D gene ambiguous. V lost 5 bases to trimming and J lost 7 bases, with 20 bases between them. CDR1 MNHEY and CDR2 SVGAGI come from the germline V gene. This CDR3 region has 16 residues. CDR3 in amino acids: CASSLRAPEDSEKLFF. In DNA, the CDR3 is TGTGCCAGCAGTCTCCGGGCGCCGGAGGACTCTGAAAAACTGTTTTTT.

A few counts support this clonotype. V and J are TRBV2 and TRBJ2-1; 8 bases map to TRBD2. V was pared by 3 bases and J by 4 bases, with 5 bases of the junction left unmatched. Germline V gene lookup returns CDR1 SNHLY and CDR2 FYNNEI. CDR3 length: 15 residues. The DNA for the CDR3 is TGTGCCAGCAGTGACGAGGTAGCGGGGTACAATGAGCAGTTCTTC. It encodes CASSDEVAGYNEQFF.

V and J are TRBV6-6 and TRBJ1-4; D possibly corresponds to TRBD1 (5 bases). There are 14 residues in the CDR3. V lost 6 bases to trimming and J lost 7 bases, with 15 bases between them. CDR1 and CDR2 (germline): MNHNY, SVGAGI (reference sequence). The CDR3 DNA reads TGTGCCAGCAGCGGCGTTGGGGGGGGTGAAAAACTGTTTTTT. Amino acids: CASSGVGGGEKLFF.

About this clonotype: One junction end disagrees with the germline gene, perhaps due to a read error. J is TRBJ2-7 and V is TRBV11-2, with 7 bases that match TRBD2. CDR1 SGHAT and CDR2 FQNNGV come from the germline V gene. The CDR3 is made up of 14 amino acids. The CDR3 DNA sequence: TGTGCCAACAGCGTAGAACGGGGGGCCTACGAGCAGTACTTC. Residues: CANSVERGAYEQYF.

The rearrangement links TRBV20-1 to TRBJ2-5; D is undetermined. Looked up from germline, CDR1 is DFQATT and CDR2 is SNEGSKA (reference sequence). CDR3 length: 16 amino acids. The V gene lost 2 bases and the J gene lost 1 base, with 17 bases spanning the gap. CDR3 protein: CSARPLVSTVQETQYF. DNA of the CDR3: TGCAGTGCTAGACCCCTAGTTTCTACGGTCCAAGAGACCCAGTACTTC.

The rearrangement uses TRBV20-1 and TRBJ2-5, with TRBD2 matching over 8 bases. The junction had 10 bases not matched to a gene; V was cut back by 5 bases and J by 2 bases. CDR3 length: 15 residues. CDR1 and CDR2 from the germline V gene are DFQATT and SNEGSKA (reference sequence). CDR3 bases: TGCAGTGCTGGTTTAGCGGGAATGGATCAAGAGACCCAGTACTTC. It codes for CSAGLAGMDQETQYF.